This is a list of T cell receptor beta chains from one sample in a study of neurological immune-mediated disorders. In TCRdb, the 5' RACE reads were re-called with MiXCR into one record per CDR3 protein. The data hold roughly 56,000 distinct CDR3 sequences, with 9.5% to 12% observed a single time. The sample taken for sequencing was PBMCs. These receptors were obtained from a man in his 60s in good health. The CDR3 runs from the conserved cysteine through the conserved F or W. The order of the fields is CDR3 protein, CDR3 DNA, clone size, D gene, J gene, V gene. The D gene is left open where the match is weak. Some rows have no size entry. The others give once, few or many, or a class for an expanded clone.

CDR3aa: CASEERASVDEQYF
CDR3nt: TGTGCCAGCGAGGAGCGGGCTAGCGTAGACGAGCAGTACTTC
abundance: many
d_gene: NA
j_gene: TRBJ2-7
v_gene: TRBV28

CDR3aa: CSARGSDITQGGTEAFF
CDR3nt: TGCAGTGCTAGAGGGTCGGACATCACTCAGGGGGGCACTGAAGCTTTCTTT
abundance: many
d_gene: TRBD1
j_gene: TRBJ1-1
v_gene: TRBV20-1

CDR3aa: CASRLSIRRNSPLHF
CDR3nt: TGTGCCAGCAGGTTGAGCATCCGCCGTAATTCACCCCTCCACTTT
abundance: many
d_gene: NA
j_gene: TRBJ1-6
v_gene: TRBV28

CDR3aa: CSATDRVLNTGELFF
CDR3nt: TGCAGTGCTACTGACAGGGTCTTGAACACCGGGGAGCTGTTTTTT
abundance: many
d_gene: TRBD1
j_gene: TRBJ2-2
v_gene: TRBV20-1

CDR3aa: CASSPNFRAYNTGELFF
CDR3nt: TGTGCCAGCAGCCCTAATTTCCGGGCTTACAACACCGGGGAGCTGTTTTTT
abundance: NA
d_gene: NA
j_gene: TRBJ2-2
v_gene: TRBV21-1

CDR3aa: CAISVGSRGTDTQYF
CDR3nt: TGTGCCATCAGTGTTGGCAGCCGGGGCACAGATACGCAGTATTTT
abundance: NA
d_gene: NA
j_gene: TRBJ2-3
v_gene: TRBV10-3

CDR3aa: CSAPPRGRETQYF
CDR3nt: TGCAGTGCTCCACCACGGGGGCGGGAGACCCAGTACTTC
abundance: many
d_gene: NA
j_gene: TRBJ2-5
v_gene: TRBV20-1

CDR3aa: CASSRQFTGELFF
CDR3nt: TGTGCCAGCAGTCGACAGTTCACCGGGGAGCTGTTTTTT
abundance: many
d_gene: NA
j_gene: TRBJ2-2
v_gene: TRBV6-5

CDR3aa: CASGLGGGEGETQYF
CDR3nt: TGTGCTAGTGGTTTGGGCGGGGGGGAAGGAGAGACCCAGTACTTC
abundance: many
d_gene: TRBD2
j_gene: TRBJ2-5
v_gene: TRBV12-5

CDR3aa: CASSIGAGGQPQHF
CDR3nt: TGTGCCAGTAGTATTGGTGCAGGGGGGCAGCCCCAGCATTTT
abundance: NA
d_gene: TRBD1
j_gene: TRBJ1-5
v_gene: TRBV19

CDR3aa: CASSPNRGPNTGELFF
CDR3nt: TGTGCCAGCTCACCTAACAGGGGCCCGAACACCGGGGAGCTGTTTTTT
abundance: NA
d_gene: TRBD1
j_gene: TRBJ2-2
v_gene: TRBV18

CDR3aa: CASSIQGAFRTEAFF
CDR3nt: TGCGCCAGCAGTATACAGGGCGCCTTTCGCACTGAAGCTTTCTTT
abundance: many
d_gene: NA
j_gene: TRBJ1-1
v_gene: TRBV5-1

CDR3aa: CASSQGLAGGFTQYF
CDR3nt: TGCGCCAGCAGCCAAGGACTAGCGGGGGGCTTTACGCAGTATTTT
abundance: many
d_gene: TRBD2
j_gene: TRBJ2-3
v_gene: TRBV4-3

CDR3aa: CSVQGFVETQYF
CDR3nt: TGCAGCGTACAGGGGTTCGTGGAGACCCAGTACTTC
abundance: many
d_gene: TRBD1
j_gene: TRBJ2-5
v_gene: TRBV29-1

CDR3aa: CSPELHTDTQYF
CDR3nt: TGCAGCCCCGAGTTGCACACAGATACGCAGTATTTT
abundance: many
d_gene: NA
j_gene: TRBJ2-3
v_gene: TRBV20-1

CDR3aa: CASSLRGARTGELFF
CDR3nt: TGTGCCAGCAGCTTACGGGGGGCAAGAACCGGGGAGCTGTTTTTT
abundance: many
d_gene: NA
j_gene: TRBJ2-2
v_gene: TRBV5-6

CDR3aa: CASSQDSGYTDTQYF
CDR3nt: TGCGCCAGCAGCCAAGATAGCGGTTACACAGATACGCAGTATTTT
abundance: many
d_gene: NA
j_gene: TRBJ2-3
v_gene: TRBV4-1

CDR3aa: CASSETGTSSYEQYF
CDR3nt: TGTGCCAGCAGCGAAACCGGGACAAGCTCCTACGAGCAGTACTTC
abundance: few
d_gene: NA
j_gene: TRBJ2-7
v_gene: TRBV6-5

CDR3aa: CASSLENNQETQYF
CDR3nt: TGTGCCAGCAGCTTAGAGAACAATCAAGAGACCCAGTACTTC
abundance: NA
d_gene: NA
j_gene: TRBJ2-5
v_gene: TRBV11-2

CDR3aa: CASSLNNEQFF
CDR3nt: TGTGCCAGCAGCCTTAACAATGAGCAGTTCTTC
abundance: many
d_gene: NA
j_gene: TRBJ2-1
v_gene: TRBV3-1

CDR3aa: CASSFLGLETDTQYF
CDR3nt: TGTGCCAGCAGTTTCCTCGGACTAGAAACAGATACGCAGTATTTT
abundance: many
d_gene: TRBD2
j_gene: TRBJ2-3
v_gene: TRBV27

CDR3aa: CSVARQEETQYF
CDR3nt: TGCAGCGTTGCAAGACAGGAGGAGACCCAGTACTTC
abundance: many
d_gene: NA
j_gene: TRBJ2-5
v_gene: TRBV29-1

CDR3aa: CSARIKSGSSYNEQFF
CDR3nt: TGCAGTGCTAGGATTAAGAGCGGCAGCTCCTACAATGAGCAGTTCTTC
abundance: many
d_gene: NA
j_gene: TRBJ2-1
v_gene: TRBV20-1

CDR3aa: CASSPRHDEQYF
CDR3nt: TGTGCCAGCAGCCCCCGCCACGACGAGCAGTACTTC
abundance: many
d_gene: NA
j_gene: TRBJ2-7
v_gene: TRBV9

CDR3aa: CASREGSYEQYF
CDR3nt: TGTGCTTCTCGGGAAGGGTCCTACGAGCAGTACTTC
abundance: many
d_gene: NA
j_gene: TRBJ2-7
v_gene: TRBV2

CDR3aa: CASSWTAAKAIGYTF
CDR3nt: TGTGCCAGCAGTTGGACAGCTGCTAAGGCTATCGGCTACACCTTC
abundance: many
d_gene: NA
j_gene: TRBJ1-2
v_gene: TRBV6-6

CDR3aa: CASSDSHSNQPQHF
CDR3nt: TGCGCCAGCAGCGACAGTCATTCCAATCAGCCCCAGCATTTT
abundance: many
d_gene: NA
j_gene: TRBJ1-5
v_gene: TRBV10-2

CDR3aa: CASRPWDTLSYEQYF
CDR3nt: TGTGCCAGCAGACCTTGGGACACCTTGTCCTACGAGCAGTACTTC
abundance: many
d_gene: NA
j_gene: TRBJ2-7
v_gene: TRBV6-1

CDR3aa: CSSRGPSTDTQYF
CDR3nt: TGCAGCTCCCGCGGGCCAAGCACAGATACGCAGTATTTT
abundance: many
d_gene: NA
j_gene: TRBJ2-3
v_gene: TRBV29-1

CDR3aa: CASSFRVTNYGYTF
CDR3nt: TGTGCCAGCAGCTTCAGGGTTACTAACTATGGCTACACCTTC
abundance: many
d_gene: NA
j_gene: TRBJ1-2
v_gene: TRBV5-6

CDR3aa: CASSSTGTGNRDTQYF
CDR3nt: TGTGCCAGCAGTTCAACCGGGACGGGGAATCGGGATACGCAGTATTTT
abundance: many
d_gene: NA
j_gene: TRBJ2-3
v_gene: TRBV6-5

CDR3aa: CASSSTAGYEQYF
CDR3nt: TGTGCCAGCAGTTCCACCGCGGGGTACGAGCAGTACTTC
abundance: many
d_gene: NA
j_gene: TRBJ2-7
v_gene: TRBV27

CDR3aa: CASGRGGTQREQYF
CDR3nt: TGTGCCAGCGGGAGGGGGGGGACACAGCGGGAGCAGTACTTC
abundance: many
d_gene: NA
j_gene: TRBJ2-7
v_gene: TRBV28

CDR3aa: CASSPQRGGPYEQYF
CDR3nt: TGTGCCAGCAGCCCACAGCGGGGGGGGCCCTACGAGCAGTACTTC
abundance: many
d_gene: TRBD2
j_gene: TRBJ2-7
v_gene: TRBV7-2

CDR3aa: CSVEVSLKNIQYF
CDR3nt: TGCAGCGTTGAGGTGTCCCTTAAAAACATTCAGTACTTC
abundance: many
d_gene: NA
j_gene: TRBJ2-4
v_gene: TRBV29-1